This T cell receptor (beta chain) was identified during a study of T cell clones after liver transplantation. With V trimmed by 1 base and J by 9 bases, 4 bases remained unmatched. The CDR3 spans 13 residues. Germline assignment: CDR1 MGHDK and CDR2 SYGVNS. Profiling relied on immunoSEQ multiplex PCR, and the TCRdb table lists in-frame clones only, not all of them. The data show about 630 clones, roughly 52% seen once. Proliferating CFSE-low MLR cells were sequenced to define alloreactive TCRbeta sequences. This clone appeared a few times. The antigen is not known. This chain links TRBV25-1 with TRBJ1-1; 8 positions match TRBD1. The sequencing input was CD4+ T cells from cultured PBMCs. The source is a human patient who received a liver transplant. Certain T cells may be donor cells from the graft. CDR3 sequence reads: CASSEFGRGQAFF. CDR3 nucleotide sequence: TGTGCCAGCAGTGAATTTGGCAGGGGGCAAGCTTTCTTT.